The rows below give T cell receptor beta chains drawn from one sample of a study of blood T cell repertoires in COVID-19. Method: immunoSEQ multiplex PCR; TCRdb's copy keeps in-frame clones and lacks some. The repertoire has more than 85,000 clones, 85% of them found once; the top ten carry roughly 40%. The sample taken for sequencing was peripheral blood. The receptors here all came from a man at least 80 years old with acute or convalescent COVID-19. Both conserved end residues are part of each CDR3. Fields, in order: V gene, clone size, J gene, D gene, CDR3 protein, CDR3 DNA. D genes are given only for firm matches. Size is omitted from some rows. Given values are once, few, many or a class for expanded clones.

>TRBV18|-|TRBJ1-3|-
CASSPPLGGSGNTIYF
TGTGCCAGCTCACCACCGTTAGGGGGATCTGGAAACACCATATATTTT
>TRBV7-3|few|TRBJ2-1|-
CASSLTGGSYNEQFF
TGTGCCAGCAGCTTAACGGGAGGATCCTACAATGAGCAGTTCTTC
>TRBV18|-|TRBJ2-7|-
CASSPSSGLPYEQYF
TGTGCCAGCTCACCAAGTAGCGGACTACCATACGAGCAGTACTTC
>TRBV5-4|-|TRBJ1-2|-
CASSSWGQHYGYTF
TGTGCCAGCAGCTCGTGGGGGCAGCACTATGGCTACACCTTC
>TRBV24-1|-|TRBJ2-1|TRBD1
CATSDYGQGVFEQFF
TGTGCCACCAGTGACTACGGACAGGGGGTATTTGAGCAGTTCTTC
>TRBV7-9|-|TRBJ1-3|-
CASSLEGVSSGNTIYF
TGTGCCAGCAGCTTAGAAGGGGTGTCGTCTGGAAACACCATATATTTT
>TRBV28|-|TRBJ1-5|-
CASTVGGGLSNQPQHF
TGTGCCAGCACCGTAGGGGGGGGGCTTAGCAATCAGCCCCAGCATTTT
>TRBV11-3|-|TRBJ2-7|-
CASSSSRHPYEQYF
TGTGCCAGCAGCTCCTCACGACACCCCTACGAGCAGTACTTC
>TRBV6-2/TRBV6-3|-|TRBJ2-7|TRBD2
CASSWVSGIEQYF
TGTGCCAGCAGTTGGGTTAGCGGGATCGAGCAGTACTTC
>TRBV5-6|-|TRBJ1-5|-
CASSRLKRDGNQPQHF
TGTGCCAGCAGCCGCTTAAAGAGGGATGGCAATCAGCCCCAGCATTTT
>TRBV7-3|once|TRBJ2-3|TRBD1
CASSRTGAFGDTQYF
TGTGCCAGCAGCCGGACAGGGGCCTTTGGAGATACGCAGTATTTT
>TRBV20-1|-|TRBJ2-7|-
CSASREWYEQYF
TGCAGTGCTAGTCGGGAGTGGTACGAGCAGTACTTC
>TRBV12-5|-|TRBJ1-1|-
CASGSHHMNTEAFF
TGTGCTAGTGGTTCTCACCACATGAACACTGAAGCTTTCTTT
>TRBV15|-|TRBJ2-2|-
CATSRVRNTGELFF
TGTGCCACCAGCAGAGTTAGGAACACCGGGGAGCTGTTTTTT
>TRBV19|-|TRBJ1-1|-
CASSTLTGRGHTEAFF
TGTGCCAGTAGTACCCTTACAGGGCGCGGGCACACTGAAGCTTTCTTT
>TRBV30|-|TRBJ2-2|-
CAWSLAVNTGELFF
TGTGCCTGGAGTTTAGCGGTGAACACCGGGGAGCTGTTTTTT
>TRBV7-8|-|TRBJ2-3|TRBD1
CASSLEGTGTDTQYF
TGTGCCAGCAGCTTAGAAGGGACAGGCACAGATACGCAGTATTTT
>TRBV4-1|-|TRBJ2-7|TRBD2
CASSQDRRTSGVTQSYEQYF
TGCGCCAGCAGCCAAGATCGGCGAACTAGCGGGGTAACCCAATCCTACGAGCAGTACTTC
>TRBV18|-|TRBJ1-1|-
CASSPLQLGQLNTEAFF
TGTGCCAGCTCACCACTCCAGCTAGGACAGCTCAACACTGAAGCTTTCTTT
>TRBV14|-|TRBJ2-7|TRBD1
CASSPQGKLHEQYF
TGTGCCAGCAGCCCACAGGGGAAGCTCCACGAGCAGTACTTC
>TRBV29-1|-|TRBJ2-1|TRBD1
CSVDWTGIYNEQFF
TGCAGCGTTGATTGGACAGGAATTTACAATGAGCAGTTCTTC
>TRBV11-2|-|TRBJ2-7|-
CASSRDRGTYEQYF
TGTGCCAGCAGCCGCGATAGGGGGACCTACGAGCAGTACTTC
>TRBV6-1|-|TRBJ1-3|TRBD1
CASSERTGSGNTIYF
TGTGCCAGCAGTGAAAGGACAGGGTCTGGAAACACCATATATTTT
>TRBV29-1|-|TRBJ1-3|-
CSVLEADSGNTIYF
TGCAGCGTCCTCGAGGCAGACTCTGGAAACACCATATATTTT
>TRBV28|-|TRBJ2-7|TRBD2
CASSFTSGAYEQYF
TGTGCCAGCAGTTTTACTAGCGGAGCTTACGAGCAGTACTTC
>TRBV15|-|TRBJ2-7|-
CATSRDHESGLRGSYEQYF
TGTGCCACCAGCAGAGATCATGAAAGCGGCCTTCGGGGCTCCTACGAGCAGTACTTC
>TRBV11-3|-|TRBJ2-2|TRBD2
CASSSPMTSGNTGELFF
TGTGCCAGCAGCTCCCCCATGACTAGCGGGAACACCGGGGAGCTGTTTTTT
>TRBV7-2|-|TRBJ1-2|-
CASSLNPARGDYYGYTF
TGTGCCAGCAGCTTAAACCCCGCGCGGGGTGACTACTATGGCTACACCTTC
>TRBV7-2|few|TRBJ1-2|TRBD1
CASRPSGTGVGYTF
TGTGCCAGCAGACCTTCTGGGACAGGGGTTGGCTACACCTTC
>TRBV5-1|-|TRBJ1-4|TRBD1
CASSGGQGAREKLFF
TGCGCCAGCAGCGGGGGACAGGGGGCGCGAGAAAAACTGTTTTTT
>TRBV14|once|TRBJ2-3|-
CASSQGGGTDTQYF
TGTGCCAGCAGCCAAGGCGGGGGCACAGATACGCAGTATTTT
>TRBV9|-|TRBJ2-2|TRBD2
CASSVNGRSTGELFF
TGTGCCAGCAGCGTCAACGGGAGGTCCACCGGGGAGCTGTTTTTT
>TRBV15|-|TRBJ2-5|TRBD2
CATTRLGEGETQYF
TGTGCCACCACCCGATTGGGGGAGGGAGAGACCCAGTACTTC
>TRBV28|-|TRBJ1-2|TRBD1
CASVTGFGYTF
TGTGCCAGCGTGACAGGGTTCGGCTACACCTTC
>TRBV7-3|-|TRBJ1-3|TRBD1
CASSLSPQGATGNTIYF
TGTGCCAGCAGCTTATCCCCACAGGGGGCTACAGGAAACACCATATATTTT
>TRBV9|-|TRBJ1-6|TRBD1
CASSVGTGAKSPLHF
TGTGCCAGCAGCGTAGGAACAGGGGCTAAATCACCCCTCCACTTT
>TRBV5-6|-|TRBJ2-7|-
CASSLLTPGYEQYF
TGTGCCAGCAGCCTCCTGACACCTGGGTACGAGCAGTACTTC
>TRBV7-7|-|TRBJ1-6|TRBD1
CASSFPRDRGAYNSPLHF
TGTGCTAGCAGCTTTCCACGGGACAGGGGAGCCTATAATTCACCCCTCCACTTT
>TRBV28|-|TRBJ1-2|-
CASSFESGGLGYTF
TGTGCCAGCAGTTTCGAGTCGGGGGGCCTGGGCTACACCTTC
>TRBV5-6|-|TRBJ2-1|TRBD2
CASSLGLAGVYNEQFF
TGTGCCAGCAGCCTCGGACTAGCGGGAGTCTACAATGAGCAGTTCTTC
>TRBV25-1|-|TRBJ2-3|TRBD2
CASSAEGLAGVRDTQYF
TGTGCCAGCAGTGCCGAGGGACTAGCGGGAGTTAGAGATACGCAGTATTTT
>TRBV7-3|-|TRBJ2-3|-
CASSFERPGATDTQYF
TGTGCCAGCAGCTTTGAAAGACCGGGAGCTACAGATACGCAGTATTTT
>TRBV6-6|few|TRBJ2-3|TRBD2
CASSYSLAGWTDTQYF
TGTGCCAGCAGTTACTCCCTAGCGGGATGGACAGATACGCAGTATTTT
>TRBV5-6|-|TRBJ1-3|-
CASNLQGTSGNTIYF
TGTGCCAGCAACTTACAGGGAACCTCTGGAAACACCATATATTTT
>TRBV28|once|TRBJ2-7|-
CASSLKEGAYEQYF
TGTGCCAGCAGTTTAAAAGAGGGTGCCTACGAGCAGTACTTC
>TRBV2|-|TRBJ1-6|TRBD1
CASSYNRGSSPLHF
TGTGCCAGCAGTTATAACAGGGGCAGTTCACCCCTCCACTTT
>TRBV19|-|TRBJ2-7|-
CASGGVPTYEQYF
TGTGCCTCGGGGGGCGTCCCGACCTACGAGCAGTACTTC
>TRBV11-1|-|TRBJ1-4|-
CASSIDSATNEKLFF
TGTGCCAGCAGCATCGACAGTGCAACTAATGAAAAACTGTTTTTT
>TRBV7-2|-|TRBJ1-2|TRBD1
CASSPRTGLGYTF
TGTGCCAGCAGCCCAAGGACAGGGCTCGGCTACACCTTC
>TRBV19|-|TRBJ1-2|TRBD1
CASSIGQGYGYTF
TGTGCCAGTAGTATAGGACAGGGCTATGGCTACACCTTC
>TRBV18|-|TRBJ2-2|TRBD2
CASSRLAGVTGELFF
TGTGCCAGCTCACGGCTAGCGGGAGTGACGGGGGAGCTGTTTTTT